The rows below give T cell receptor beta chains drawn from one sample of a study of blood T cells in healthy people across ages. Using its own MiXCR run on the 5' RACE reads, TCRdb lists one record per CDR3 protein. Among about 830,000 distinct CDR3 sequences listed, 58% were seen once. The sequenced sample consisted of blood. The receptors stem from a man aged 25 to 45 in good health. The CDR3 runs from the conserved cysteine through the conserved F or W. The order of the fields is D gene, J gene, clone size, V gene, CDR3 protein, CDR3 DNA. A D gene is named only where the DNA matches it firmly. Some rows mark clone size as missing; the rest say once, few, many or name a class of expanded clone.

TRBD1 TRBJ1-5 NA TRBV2 CASLGQDYNQPQHF TGTGCCAGCTTGGGACAGGACTACAATCAGCCCCAGCATTTT
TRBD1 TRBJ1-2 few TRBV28 CASSFRVGGANYGYTF TGTGCCAGCAGTTTTCGGGTAGGGGGCGCGAACTATGGCTACACCTTC
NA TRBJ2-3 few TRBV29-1 CSLGTGENTQYF TGCAGCCTCGGGACGGGCGAAAATACGCAGTATTTT
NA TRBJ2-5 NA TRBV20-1 CSASDGGRETQYF TGCAGTGCTAGCGATGGAGGACGGGAGACCCAGTACTTC
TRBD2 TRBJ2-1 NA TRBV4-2 CASSHPPGGSIYNEQFF TGTGCCAGCAGCCACCCCCCCGGCGGGAGCATCTACAATGAGCAGTTCTTC
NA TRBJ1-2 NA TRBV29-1 CSASEVGDGYTF TGCAGCGCTTCAGAAGTGGGTGATGGCTACACCTTC
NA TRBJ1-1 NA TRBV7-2 CASSLVSFSNTEAFF TGTGCCAGCAGCTTAGTTTCCTTCTCGAACACTGAAGCTTTCTTT
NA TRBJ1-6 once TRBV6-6 CASSYGEISPLHF TGTGCCAGCAGTTACGGGGAGATTTCACCCCTCCACTTT
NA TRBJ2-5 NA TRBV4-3 CASSQAGVRETQYF TGCGCCAGCAGCCAAGCAGGAGTCAGGGAGACCCAGTACTTC
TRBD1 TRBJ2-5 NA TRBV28 CASERPRTGGTGGETQYF TGTGCCAGCGAACGACCCCGGACAGGGGGAACCGGGGGGGAGACCCAGTACTTC
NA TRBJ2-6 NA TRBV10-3 CAISSDSGANVLTF TGTGCCATCAGTTCAGACTCTGGGGCCAACGTCCTGACTTTC
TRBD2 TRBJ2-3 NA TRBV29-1 CSVAGASRRGTDTQYF TGCAGCGTCGCGGGAGCTAGCAGGAGAGGGACAGATACGCAGTATTTT
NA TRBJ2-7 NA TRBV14 CASSQVGAWEQYF TGTGCCAGCAGCCAAGTGGGTGCCTGGGAGCAGTACTTC
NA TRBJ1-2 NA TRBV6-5 CASSYRGRYGYTF TGTGCCAGCAGTTACCGGGGACGCTATGGCTACACCTTC
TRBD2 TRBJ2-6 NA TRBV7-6 CASSPRGSLLGANVLTF TGTGCCAGCAGCCCGCGGGGGTCCCTTTTAGGGGCCAACGTCCTGACTTTC
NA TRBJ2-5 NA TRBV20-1 CSAIISSSNQETQYF TGCAGTGCTATCATTAGCTCGTCAAACCAAGAGACCCAGTACTTC
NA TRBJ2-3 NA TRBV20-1 CSARILGTLSDTQYF TGCAGTGCTAGAATCCTGGGAACCTTATCAGATACGCAGTATTTT
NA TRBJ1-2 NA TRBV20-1 CSASDRDQGYGYTF TGCAGTGCTAGCGACCGGGACCAAGGCTATGGCTACACCTTC
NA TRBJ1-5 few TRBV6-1 CASSERENQPQHF TGTGCCAGCAGTGAGAGGGAGAATCAGCCCCAGCATTTT
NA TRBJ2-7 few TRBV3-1 CASSPGVGAYEQYF TGTGCCAGCAGCCCCGGGGTCGGCGCCTACGAGCAGTACTTC
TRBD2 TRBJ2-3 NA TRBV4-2 CASSQAWAGGVTDTQYF TGTGCCAGCAGCCAAGCATGGGCGGGAGGCGTTACAGATACGCAGTATTTT
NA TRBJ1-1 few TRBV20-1 CSASPLRGNTEAFF TGCAGTGCTAGTCCTTTGAGGGGGAACACTGAAGCTTTCTTT